This T cell receptor (beta chain) stems from a study of blood T cell repertoires in COVID-19. Study-wide context: Collection of acute and convalescent COVID-19 samples took place in the United States, Italy and Spain. T cells, B-cell-depleted T cells, or PBMCs supplied cDNA or gDNA.

One Seattle source followed patients from active infection through their disease course. Data came from immunoSEQ multiplex PCR; TCRdb stores just in-frame clones and leaves some out. The table includes 200,000 to 250,000 clones, approximately 90% detected once. Trimming cost V 7 bases and J 1 base, with 10 bases left between them. In germline, CDR1 is LNHDA, CDR2 SQIVND (reference sequence). The CDR3 covers 13 residues. The sequenced sample was peripheral blood. The chain carries TRBV19 and TRBJ1-1, with D perhaps TRBD1 (5 bases). The TCR comes from a woman aged 45-65 years with COVID-19, enrolled during active disease. As DNA, the CDR3 is TGTGCCAGTAAGGCGGGGGAGAACACTGAAGCTTTCTTT. It is translated as CASKAGENTEAFF.